The source of this T cell receptor beta chain is a study of a mutant IDH1 vaccine in newly diagnosed glioma (dated by TCRdb to the early 2020s). With respect to the entire study: Vaccination started 4-6 weeks after radiotherapy alone, or was given together with temozolomide cycles in the groups whose treatment included chemotherapy. The roughly 30 treated patients were around 60% male and roughly 40% female, with a mean age of about 43 years. Prior to enrollment, patients had been given standard therapy consisting of radiotherapy alone, temozolomide alone, or radiochemotherapy with temozolomide, with the combination given to most patients. The week-35 safety follow-up took place at visit V12, and the week-47 end of study took place at visit V13. Peripheral blood was drawn at six visits: V03 (baseline), V05, V07, V10, V12 and V13. Longitudinal TCRB deep sequencing was done for 25 treated patients, wherever samples were available for exploratory analyses.

Library preparation used the immunoSEQ multiplex PCR assay. The hsTCRB Kit was used according to the manufacturer's protocol to amplify rearranged TCR beta chain sequences. Sequencing of TCRB libraries was carried out on an Illumina MiSeq. Processing in the source paper ran as follows. The proprietary platform of the kit vendor was used for demultiplexing, trimming and gene mapping. The table was pulled from immuneACCESS by TCRdb, which kept in-frame rearrangements only. Such tables lose some clones; where checked, under half of the loss comes from unresolved V genes, and the rest has no known cause. Clonal size and the V and J genes are those of that table, whereas D and trimming came from the DNA. Counted in this sample were around 94,000 clones; roughly nine tenths of them appeared once. Around 0.73% of the sample goes to the ten largest clones. Reading the label with the study, this specimen's time point is: week 47, end of study. Each vaccine dose, consisting of 300 ug of a 20-mer mutant IDH1 peptide in Montanide, was administered subcutaneously with topical imiquimod. Across visits V03 through V10, patients got a total of eight vaccinations, given in weeks 1, 3, 5, 7, 11, 15, 19 and 23. All donors had newly diagnosed IDH1-mutant astrocytomas of WHO grade 3 or 4 that showed loss of nuclear ATRX. The samples were drawn from NOA16, a multicentre, single-arm, open-label phase I trial in Germany that tested a mutant IDH1 peptide vaccine in humans for the first time. Genomic DNA for TCRB sequencing was isolated from EDTA blood with the DNeasy Blood and Tissue Kit.

This clone has a handful of counts. Its binding antigen is unknown. Per-base quality was not reported, and no clone a single base away is much larger than it. Findings and caveats that apply to the study as a whole: PBMC samples for TCRB deep sequencing were selected based on availability. The authors stated that sample limitations prevented analyses of patient blood samples from being reproduced. No apparent relationship was observed between pseudoprogression and alterations in the top peripheral T cell clonotypes detected by TCRB sequencing. Across multiple MHC alleles, vaccine-induced immune responses were seen in around 94% of patients.

From the cysteine up to the phenylalanine, the CDR3 has a length of 15 residues. CDR3 DNA only is kept here, 45 bases in frame from base 1. CDR1 is given as SGHAT and CDR2 as FQNNGV, both from the germline V gene. V is trimmed back by 6 bases and J by 7 bases, and the junction contains 10 bases that no gene match accounts for. This receptor was obtained from a woman in her 50s with glioma. The specimen was PBMCs, collected from a glioma patient whose treatment included an IDH1 peptide vaccine. This chain joins TRBV11-2 to TRBJ2-1; 9 nucleotides in the junction match TRBD2. The nucleotides are TGTGCCAGCAGACCGCTAGCGGGGACACAAAATGAGCAGTTCTTC. This yields the protein CASRPLAGTQNEQFF.